One and the same sample provided the 17 T cell receptor beta chains below, sequenced in a study of T-cell reconstitution after alpha-beta-depleted transplantation in children. Molecular barcoding with unique molecular identifiers was used for the TCRbeta library. TCRdb ran MiXCR on the PCR reads and lists one entry per CDR3 protein. Among about a million distinct CDR3 sequences listed, about 29% were seen once. Sequenced here: PBMCs, mostly from graft donor cells, sampled 360 days after TCRalphabeta/CD19-depleted stem cell transplant. These receptors all come from a boy younger than two who had a stem cell transplant for SCID, so the T cells may come from the graft donor.

With regard to this clonotype: Lacking the conserved final phenylalanine or tryptophan, this CDR3 likely reflects a read error. The chain recombines TRBV10-3 with TRBJ1-1; 7 nucleotides agree with TRBD1. In germline, CDR1 is ENHRY, CDR2 SYGVKD. CDR3 length: 14 residues. The V segment lost 6 bases and the J segment 0 bases; nucleotides outside the gene matches: 4. The CDR3 is CAISDRDMNTEAFL. The CDR3 DNA reads TGTGCCATCAGCGACAGGGATATGAACACTGAAGCTTTCTTA.

V and J are TRBV11-2 and TRBJ2-2; 7 bases align to TRBD2. The CDR3 length is 12 residues. Trimming removed 6 bases from V and 7 bases from J; junction bases left unmatched: 2. In germline, CDR1 is SGHAT, CDR2 FQNNGV. The CDR3 nucleotides are TGTGCCAGCAGGCTAGCGGTCGGGGAGCTGTTTTTT. It codes for CASRLAVGELFF.

The chain uses TRBV20-1 and TRBJ1-2, with 7 bases that match TRBD1. The CDR3 is made up of 13 amino acids. With 4 bases clipped from V and 4 bases from J, the junction kept 6 bases outside the gene matches. Germline-derived CDR1 and CDR2 are DFQATT and SNEGSKA (reference sequence). The CDR3 coding sequence is TGCAGTGCTAAAGGGGGCTGGGTCTATGGCTACACCTTC. Translating it yields CSAKGGWVYGYTF.

This clonotype showed up just a few times. The chain couples TRBV5-1 to TRBJ1-4, with D possibly being TRBD1 (5 bases). Germline V gene lookup returns CDR1 SGHRS and CDR2 YFSETQ. The V end lost 2 bases, the J end lost 2 bases, and 16 bases lay between the germline ends. The CDR3 extends over 17 amino acids. The CDR3: CASSLNPGRNTNEKLFF. CDR3 DNA sequence: TGCGCCAGCAGCTTAAACCCAGGGAGGAACACTAATGAAAAACTGTTTTTT.

The gene calls are TRBV20-1 and TRBJ1-1, with TRBD1 as a possible D gene (6 bases). This CDR3 has 14 residues. In germline, CDR1 is DFQATT, CDR2 SNEGSKA (reference sequence). V shed 3 bases and J shed 9 bases, with 20 bases lying between them. CDR3 in DNA: TGCAGTGCTAGTCTTGCTCAGGGGCGCTTGAAAGCTTTCTTT. It specifies CSASLAQGRLKAFF.

The genes are TRBV6-5 and TRBJ2-5, with 7 bases matching TRBD1. The CDR3 is made up of 15 amino acids. J lost 5 bases, V lost 2 bases, and 8 bases had no gene match. The germline CDR1 and CDR2 sequences are MNHEY and SVGAGI. CDR3 residues: CASSYVGGVGETQYF. The CDR3 nucleotides read TGTGCCAGCAGTTACGTAGGGGGCGTGGGGGAGACCCAGTACTTC.

This chain joins TRBV12-3 or TRBV12-4 and TRBJ1-3, with D hard to call. CDR3 length: 15 amino acids. Trimming pared 6 bases from V and 1 base from J, leaving 13 bases between. DNA for the CDR3: TGTGCCAGCAGCCCAAACCTGGGGTCTGGAAACACCATATATTTT. This codes for CASSPNLGSGNTIYF.

The chain recombines TRBV20-1 with TRBJ2-3; the D gene could be TRBD1 or TRBD2 (6 bases each). CDR1 and CDR2 (germline): DFQATT, SNEGSKA (reference sequence). CDR3 length: 16 amino acids. Between the trimmed V and J ends, which lost 7 bases and 3 bases, there was a span of 23 bases. The CDR3 sequence: CSVSPFGGLGTDTQYF. The CDR3 DNA reads as TGCAGTGTTTCCCCCTTTGGGGGGCTCGGAACAGATACGCAGTATTTT.

This sequence joins TRBV20-1 and TRBJ1-4, with D maybe TRBD1 (5 bases). The germline gives CDR1 DFQATT, CDR2 SNEGSKA (reference sequence). This CDR3 is built from 16 residues. V shed 4 bases and J shed 0 bases, with 15 bases lying between them. The CDR3 sequence is CSAMRGADATNEKLFF. Here the CDR3 DNA reads TGCAGTGCTATGAGAGGGGCGGATGCAACTAATGAAAAACTGTTTTTT.

The gene calls are TRBV6-1 and TRBJ2-5, with D tentatively TRBD2 (6 bases). Trimming shortened V by 6 bases and J by 5 bases, and 16 bases separated the two germline ends. Germline assignment: CDR1 MNHNS and CDR2 SASEGT. The CDR3 covers 14 residues. CDR3: CASRARTNRETQYF. In DNA form, the CDR3 reads TGTGCCAGCAGAGCAAGGACTAACCGGGAGACCCAGTACTTC.

The rearrangement joins TRBV7-2 to TRBJ2-7, with D hard to call. The ends were cut back, 2 bases at V and 6 bases at J, with 23 bases in the middle. Germline V gives CDR1 SGHTA, CDR2 FQGNSA. CDR3 length equals 17 residues. DNA for the CDR3: TGTGCCAGCAGCTTATCGAGGTGGCCTAGTGTCTTCCTCGAGCAGTACTTC. It translates to CASSLSRWPSVFLEQYF.

This clonotype has only a few counts. The chain combines TRBV12-3 or TRBV12-4 with TRBJ2-2; 10 bases match TRBD1. The CDR3 contains 20 residues. The V gene end was trimmed by 6 bases and the J gene end by 6 bases; junction bases not matched to a gene: 22. CDR3 region: CASSHPPGQGIKNRPGELFF. CDR3 DNA sequence: TGTGCCAGCAGCCATCCGCCGGGACAGGGGATAAAGAATAGGCCCGGGGAGCTGTTTTTT.

The CDR3 loop reads CASSPRPRRDTEAFF. The CDR3 DNA reads as TGTGCCAGCAGCCCCCGCCCGAGGAGGGACACTGAAGCTTTCTTT. The V call is TRBV7-2, the J call TRBJ1-1; D remains unclear. Trimming removed 5 bases from V and 3 bases from J, with 16 bases in between. Germline V lookup: CDR1 SGHTA, CDR2 FQGNSA. This CDR3 spans 15 amino acids. Filled out from reference TRBV7-2 and TRBJ1-1, the complete variable domain reads GAGVSQSPSNKVTEKGKDVELRCDPISGHTALYWYRQSLGQGLEFLIYFQGNSAPDKSGLPSDRFSAERTGGSVSTLTIQRTQQEDSAVYLCASSPRPRRDTEAFFGQGTRLTVV.

This chain joins TRBV11-1 and TRBJ2-2; 7 bases are a match to TRBD1. Germline V CDR1 and CDR2: SGHAT, FQDESV (reference sequence). CDR3 length equals 15 residues. J was trimmed by 5 bases and V by 3 bases; bases with no gene match: 6. CDR3 bases: TGTGCCAGCAGCTTCGACAGGGTGGGGACCGGGGAGCTGTTTTTT. It yields the protein CASSFDRVGTGELFF.

The gene calls are TRBV6-1 and TRBJ2-5, with 15 bases identical to TRBD2. This CDR3 spans 18 amino acids. CDR1 is MNHNS, CDR2 SASEGT, per germline. After removal of 4 bases from V and 1 base from J, the junction contained 7 bases not matched to a gene. CDR3 protein: CASSARTSGGAPQETQYF. DNA of the CDR3: TGTGCCAGCAGTGCCCGGACTAGCGGGGGGGCCCCCCAAGAGACCCAGTACTTC.

The genes are TRBV11-2 and TRBJ2-4; no reliable D call. CDR1 SGHAT and CDR2 FQNNGV come from the germline V gene. Trimming took off 1 base at V and 5 bases at J, with 9 bases between the two ends. The CDR3 contains 14 residues. The CDR3 spells CASSLVPRENIQYF. DNA of the CDR3: TGTGCCAGCAGCTTAGTTCCTCGAGAAAACATTCAGTACTTC.

This clonotype was seen a few times. J is TRBJ2-7 and V is TRBV7-9, with 7 bases matching TRBD1. V was pared by 3 bases and J by 6 bases, with 2 bases of the junction left unmatched. The CDR3 totals 12 residues. CDR1 and CDR2 from the germline V gene are SEHNR and FQNEAQ (reference sequence). CDR3 DNA sequence: TGTGCCAGCAGCTTTGACAGGGCCGAGCAGTACTTC. It specifies CASSFDRAEQYF.